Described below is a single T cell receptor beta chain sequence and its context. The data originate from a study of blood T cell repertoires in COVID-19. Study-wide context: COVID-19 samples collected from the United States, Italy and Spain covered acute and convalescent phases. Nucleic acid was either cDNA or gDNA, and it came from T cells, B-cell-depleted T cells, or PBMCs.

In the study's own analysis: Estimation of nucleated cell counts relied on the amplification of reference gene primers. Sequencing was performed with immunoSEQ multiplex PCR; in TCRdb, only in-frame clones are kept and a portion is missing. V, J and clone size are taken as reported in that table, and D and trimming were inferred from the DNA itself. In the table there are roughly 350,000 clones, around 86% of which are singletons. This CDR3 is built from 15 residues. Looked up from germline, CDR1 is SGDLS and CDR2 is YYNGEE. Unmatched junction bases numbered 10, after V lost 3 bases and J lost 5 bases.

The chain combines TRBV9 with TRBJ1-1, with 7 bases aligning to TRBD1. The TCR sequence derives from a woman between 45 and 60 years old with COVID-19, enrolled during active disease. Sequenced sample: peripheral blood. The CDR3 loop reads CASSGLPGGITEAFF. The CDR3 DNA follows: TGTGCCAGCAGCGGGTTACCAGGGGGAATTACTGAAGCTTTCTTT.